These 29 T cell receptor beta chains share one sample of origin, sequenced in a study of Graves' ophthalmopathy and Graves' hyperthyroidism. Researchers took RNA transcripts and amplified TCR beta CDR3 regions from them. The workflow started with a first-round RT-PCR run with HTBI primers and then moved on to a second-round multiplex PCR. Each CDR3 protein is one row after TCRdb ran MiXCR on the multiplex PCR reads. The data contain about 550,000 distinct CDR3 sequences, less than 40% of them seen just once; the ten biggest clones take up about 4.6%. Sequencing was done on a sample of peripheral blood or thyroid tissue (not recorded which). The receptors here all came from an adult man with Graves' hyperthyroidism.

At least ten counts were recorded for this clonotype. The chain recombines TRBV25-1 with TRBJ2-2; D ambiguous. This CDR3 has 13 residues. From germline, CDR1 is MGHDK and CDR2 SYGVNS. Trimming took off 8 bases at V and 1 base at J, with 8 bases between the two ends. The CDR3 nucleotides are TGTGCCAGCCGAGAAAGGAACACCGGGGAGCTGTTTTTT. Its protein product is CASRERNTGELFF.

This clonotype has a handful of counts. One junction end disagrees with the germline gene, perhaps due to a read error. This sequence joins TRBV10-3 and TRBJ2-7, with 8 nucleotides matching TRBD2. This CDR3 is 18 amino acids long. CDR1 is ENHRY and CDR2 is SYGVKD in the germline V gene. The CDR3 region has the DNA TGTGCCAGCAGTGCGAAACCTCCTCTAGCGGGCGCCTCCTACGAGCAGTACTTC. The encoded protein is CASSAKPPLAGASYEQYF.

This clonotype was counted many times. The chain employs TRBV7-9 and TRBJ1-2, with D hard to call. With 2 bases removed from V and 4 bases from J, the gap between germline ends came to 5 bases. Germline V gene sequence: CDR1 SEHNR, CDR2 FQNEAQ (reference sequence). This CDR3 spans 12 amino acids. The CDR3 sequence: CASSLFFYGYTF. The CDR3 nucleotides read TGTGCCAGCAGCTTATTCTTCTATGGCTACACCTTC.

V gene TRBV7-8 combines with J gene TRBJ2-1; D may be TRBD1 (6 bases). Germline V gives CDR1 SGHVS, CDR2 FQNEAQ. The CDR3 extends over 18 amino acids. The V end lost 0 bases, the J end lost 5 bases, and 20 bases lay between the germline ends. In DNA form, the CDR3 reads TGTGCCAGCAGCTTAGCGCTAATGGCCAGGGGAGATAACAATGAGCAGTTCTTC. Translation: CASSLALMARGDNNEQFF.

This clonotype was found many times. The rearrangement uses TRBV14 and TRBJ2-5; the D gene could be TRBD1 or TRBD2 (5 bases each). Germline CDR1 SGHDN, CDR2 FVKESK. V shed 1 base and J shed 1 base, with 10 bases lying between them. This CDR3 is built from 15 residues. The CDR3 bases are TGTGCCAGCAGCCAAGCAAGAGGGGCCCAAGAGACCCAGTACTTC. It translates to CASSQARGAQETQYF.

Ten or more counts support this clonotype. This chain connects TRBV7-9 to TRBJ2-2; D gene uncertain. Germline CDR1 and CDR2: SEHNR and FQNEAQ (reference sequence). V was trimmed by 6 bases and J by 6 bases, leaving 8 bases between them. The CDR3 is 12 residues long. The CDR3 sequence: CASRFSAGELFF. CDR3 in DNA: TGTGCCAGCAGGTTTAGTGCCGGGGAGCTGTTTTTT. The whole variable domain, remainder taken from reference TRBV7-9 and TRBJ2-2, is DTGVSQNPRHKITKRGQNVTFRCDPISEHNRLYWYRQTLGQGPEFLTYFQNEAQLEKSRLLSDRFSAERPKGSFSTLEIQRTEQGDSAMYLCASRFSAGELFFGEGSRLTVL.

This clonotype was detected a few times. The V call is TRBV18, the J call TRBJ2-7; no clear D gene. The CDR3 loop spans 14 amino acids. V lost 2 bases, J lost 0 bases, and 8 bases lay in between. Germline V gene sequence: CDR1 KGHSH, CDR2 LQKENI. CDR3 coding DNA: TGTGCCAGCTCACCAGTGAAGAGCTCCTACGAGCAGTACTTC. This translates into CASSPVKSSYEQYF.

This clonotype was counted only a few times. The rearrangement joins TRBV29-1 to TRBJ2-3; TRBD2 matches 12 bases. This CDR3 is 13 amino acids long. Germline lookup yields CDR1 SQVTM and CDR2 ANQGSEA. J was trimmed by 5 bases and V by 4 bases; bases with no gene match: 1. In DNA, the CDR3 is TGCAGCGTTGGACTAGCGGGAGTAGATACGCAGTATTTT. Translated: CSVGLAGVDTQYF.

This chain links TRBV29-1 with TRBJ2-7; 7 bases agree with TRBD2. The length of the CDR3 is 13 residues. Germline values: CDR1 SQVTM, CDR2 ANQGSEA. J was trimmed by 3 bases and V by 1 base; bases with no gene match: 3. The chain's CDR3 is CSVEGRTSYEQYF. CDR3 nucleotide sequence: TGCAGCGTTGAAGGTAGGACTAGCTACGAGCAGTACTTC.

Ten or more counts support this clonotype. This rearrangement joins TRBV7-2 to TRBJ1-6; 7 bases align to TRBD1. V gave up 5 bases and J gave up 3 bases; unmatched junction bases: 13. Germline CDR1 is SGHTA and CDR2 is FQGNSA. CDR3 length: 18 residues. CDR3 amino acids: CASSLIKTGQRYNSPLHF. The CDR3 DNA reads TGTGCCAGCAGCCTAATTAAAACGGGACAGCGCTATAATTCACCCCTCCACTTT.

This clonotype was detected ten times or more. The genes are TRBV10-3 and TRBJ2-5; no clear D. The CDR3 has 15 amino acids. The germline V gene encodes CDR1 ENHRY and CDR2 SYGVKD. V shed 0 bases and J shed 4 bases, with 12 bases lying between them. The CDR3 region is CAISESRLVGETQYF. For the CDR3, the DNA is TGTGCCATCAGTGAGTCGAGGCTAGTGGGAGAGACCCAGTACTTC.

At least ten counts were recorded for this clonotype. The J gene is TRBJ1-2, the V gene TRBV7-9; tentatively, D is TRBD1 (5 bases). V lost 4 bases to trimming and J lost 4 bases, with 13 bases between them. This CDR3 is built from 14 residues. Germline V gene sequence: CDR1 SEHNR, CDR2 FQNEAQ (reference sequence). CDR3 nucleotides: TGTGCCAGCAGCTGGGAGGACACAGTCTATGGCTACACCTTC. Protein sequence: CASSWEDTVYGYTF.

A word on this clonotype: A junction boundary mismatches the germline segment, possibly from a read error. This chain uses TRBV19 with TRBJ2-6; 9 nucleotides align to TRBD1. The CDR3 totals 16 residues. CDR1 is LNHDA, CDR2 SQIVND, per germline (reference sequence). The CDR3 spells CASTVQGAPGANVLTF. CDR3 sequence (DNA): TGTGCCAGTACCGTACAGGGGGCCCCTGGAGCCAACGTCCTGACTTTC.

This clonotype was seen at least ten times. This chain connects TRBV6-6 to TRBJ1-3; D might be TRBD1 (6 bases). Deletions cut 8 bases from V and 4 bases from J, with 18 bases between. The germline V gene has CDR1 MNHNY and CDR2 SVGAGI (reference sequence). The CDR3 is 15 residues long. In DNA, the CDR3 is TGTGCCAGCGGTCCGGACAGAGCGGCCGGAAACACCATATATTTT. It is translated as CASGPDRAAGNTIYF.

The J gene is TRBJ2-7, the V gene TRBV14; 9 positions match TRBD1. Germline assignment: CDR1 SGHDN and CDR2 FVKESK. With 9 bases clipped from V and 2 bases from J, the junction kept 2 bases outside the gene matches. CDR3 length equals 12 residues. Here the CDR3 DNA reads TGTGCCAGAGGGGACAGGGCCTACGAGCAGTACTTC. This encodes CARGDRAYEQYF.

The rearrangement links TRBV10-3 to TRBJ2-5; either TRBD1 or TRBD2 may supply D (5 bases each). The length of the CDR3 is 14 residues. Trimming took 0 bases from V and 1 from J, leaving 6 bases between them. CDR1 is ENHRY, CDR2 SYGVKD, per germline. The CDR3: CAISESRGQETQYF. CDR3 DNA sequence: TGTGCCATCAGTGAGTCGAGGGGCCAAGAGACCCAGTACTTC.

In this sample, this clonotype turned up many times. V and J are TRBV19 and TRBJ1-2; maybe TRBD1 (5 bases). CDR3 length equals 14 residues. Germline CDR1 is LNHDA and CDR2 is SQIVND (reference sequence). Between the trimmed V and J ends, which lost 1 base and 5 bases, there was a span of 11 bases. CDR3 region: CASSIGGLTYGYTF. Written as DNA, the CDR3 is TGTGCCAGTAGTATAGGGGGACTGACTTATGGCTACACCTTC.

Note on this clonotype: Because it lacks the conserved phenylalanine or tryptophan at the end, this CDR3 is likely a read error. The chain recombines TRBV7-9 with TRBJ1-2; 8 bases map to TRBD1. Germline V gene lookup returns CDR1 SEHNR and CDR2 FQNEAQ (reference sequence). With 4 bases clipped from V and 8 bases from J, the junction kept 9 bases outside the gene matches. This CDR3 comprises 14 residues. CDR3 coding DNA: TGTGCCAGCAGCTCAGCCGGACAGGGTGACGGCTACACCCTC. Its protein product is CASSSAGQGDGYTL.

This clonotype was counted ten times or more. The J gene is TRBJ1-5, the V gene TRBV6-5, with 9 bases lining up with TRBD1. The germline V gene encodes CDR1 MNHEY and CDR2 SVGAGI. The CDR3 extends over 11 amino acids. The V segment lost 4 bases and the J segment 16 bases; nucleotides outside the gene matches: 5. DNA of the CDR3: TGTGCCAGCAGTTTCGGGGGACAGGGACATTTT. Its translation: CASSFGGQGHF.

With regard to this clonotype: A junction boundary mismatches the germline segment, possibly from a read error. The CDR3 nucleotides read TGTACCAGCAGCCTAGGAGCTGAAGCTTTCTTT. Encoded protein: CTSSLGAEAFF. This chain joins TRBV7-9 and TRBJ1-1; D gene ambiguous. The CDR3 is 11 residues long. CDR1 and CDR2 from the germline V gene are SEHNR and FQNEAQ (reference sequence).

The J gene is TRBJ1-5, the V gene TRBV27; TRBD1 aligns across 8 bases. Germline V gene data show CDR1 as MNHEY and CDR2 as SMNVEV (reference sequence). V lost 4 bases and J lost 3; bases outside the gene matches: 5. This CDR3 region has 15 residues. The CDR3 nucleotides read TGTGCCAGCAGTTCCCGGACAGGGACCAATCAGCCCCAGCATTTT. Translation gives CASSSRTGTNQPQHF.

This clonotype occurred many times. This chain uses TRBV28 with TRBJ2-5; the D gene is possibly TRBD2 (5 bases). Germline CDR1 is MDHEN and CDR2 is SYDVKM. Trimming took off 6 bases at V and 1 base at J, with 9 bases between the two ends. The CDR3 spans 13 residues. In DNA form, the CDR3 reads TGTGCCAGCAGACGGACTGCCCAAGAGACCCAGTACTTC. It yields the protein CASRRTAQETQYF.

Many counts were recorded for this clonotype. The gene calls are TRBV6-5 and TRBJ1-3, with D maybe TRBD1 (5 bases). With 7 bases removed from V and 2 bases from J, the gap between germline ends came to 12 bases. Germline CDR1 is MNHEY and CDR2 is SVGAGI. The CDR3 is 14 residues long. CDR3 in DNA: TGTGCCAGCAAGTACGGGACGACTGGAAACACCATATATTTT. This codes for CASKYGTTGNTIYF.

There are a few counts of this clonotype. The CDR3 loop is CASSPGVAGGELFF. The CDR3, as DNA: TGTGCCAGCAGCCCCGGCGTAGCGGGAGGGGAGCTGTTTTTT. V is TRBV7-6 and J is TRBJ2-2; 8 bases map to TRBD2. The CDR3 runs to 14 residues. J was trimmed by 8 bases and V by 5 bases; bases with no gene match: 7. Germline CDR1 and CDR2: SGHVS and FNYEAQ. Filled out from reference TRBV7-6 and TRBJ2-2, the complete variable domain reads GAGVSQSPRYKVTKRGQDVALRCDPISGHVSLYWYRQALGQGPEFLTYFNYEAQQDKSGLPNDRFSAERPEGSISTLTIQRTEQRDSAMYRCASSPGVAGGELFFGEGSRLTVL.

The chain carries TRBV19 and TRBJ1-2; D gene uncertain. The CDR3 contains 14 residues. Deletions cut 0 bases from V and 2 bases from J, with 7 bases between. Germline V lookup: CDR1 LNHDA, CDR2 SQIVND (reference sequence). CDR3 nucleotides: TGTGCCAGTAGTATAGAAGGAGGGAACTATGGCTACACCTTC. Residues: CASSIEGGNYGYTF. Variable domain in full (rest from reference TRBV19 and TRBJ1-2): DGGITQSPKYLFRKEGQNVTLSCEQNLNHDAMYWYRQDPGQGLRLIYYSQIVNDFQKGDIAEGYSVSREKKESFPLTVTSAQKNPTAFYLCASSIEGGNYGYTFGSGTRLTVV.

The chain combines TRBV24-1 with TRBJ2-7; 7 positions agree with TRBD1. The V gene's germline CDR1 is KGHDR and CDR2 SFDVKD. The CDR3 contains 14 residues. V was pared by 7 bases and J by 5 bases, with 10 bases of the junction left unmatched. CDR3 DNA: TGTGCCACCAGCAGGACAACGACAGGGAACGAGCAGTACTTC. Its translation is CATSRTTTGNEQYF.

Turning to this clonotype: A much larger clone is a single base away; this may be a read error. The rearrangement joins TRBV20-1 to TRBJ2-7; 8 positions agree with TRBD1. In germline, CDR1 is DFQATT, CDR2 SNEGSKA (reference sequence). Losses at the gene ends were 1 base for V and 2 bases for J; bases not matched to a gene: 13. This CDR3 spans 17 amino acids. CDR3 protein: CSARGTGQRVGAYEQYF. The CDR3 region has the DNA TGCAGTGCTAGAGGGACAGGGCAGAGAGTTGGGGCCTACGAGCAGTACTTC.

A note on this clonotype: Its ends do not fully match the called genes, so a read error is possible. The chain carries TRBV20-1 and TRBJ2-7; D is perhaps TRBD1 (5 bases). CDR3 size: 15 residues. Germline V gene lookup returns CDR1 DFQATT and CDR2 SNEGSKA (reference sequence). The CDR3 bases are TGCAGTGCTAGAGATCGGCAGGGTACATTCTACGAGCAGTGCTTC. The encoded protein is CSARDRQGTFYEQCF.

The chain employs TRBV19 and TRBJ1-5; TRBD1 is a possible D gene (6 bases). Germline values: CDR1 LNHDA, CDR2 SQIVND (reference sequence). The V end was cut by 0 bases, the J end by 6 bases, with 18 bases between. The CDR3 totals 17 residues. DNA of the CDR3: TGTGCCAGTAGTATAGATCTCGGGGGGCGCGGAACTCAGCCCCAGCATTTT. Translation: CASSIDLGGRGTQPQHF.